Listed below are T cell receptor beta chains from one sample, sequenced in a study of cytomegalovirus exposure and HLA in healthy donors. Sequenced by immunoSEQ multiplex PCR; TCRdb stores in-frame clones only, minus some. The repertoire holds some 190,000 clones, with about 80% as singletons. Sequences were obtained from PBMCs. These receptors all stem from a man aged 18 to 29 in good health and CMV-seronegative. The conserved cysteine and the conserved F or W are not part of the CDR3 here. Fields, in order: J gene, V gene, D gene, CDR3 protein. D genes are given only for firm matches.

>TRBJ2-7|TRBV28|-
ASSSSEQY
>TRBJ2-3|TRBV4-1|-
ASSPEGSTDTQY
>TRBJ1-6|TRBV4-2|-
ASSQGVEGSGERSPLH
>TRBJ2-7|TRBV7-9|-
ASSYRGSEQY
>TRBJ1-1|TRBV7-8|-
ASSRYLQGDTEAF
>TRBJ2-7|TRBV20-1|-
SANGVGEQY
>TRBJ1-1|TRBV5-4|TRBD1
AGTTGDTRGEEAF
>TRBJ2-7|TRBV6-6|-
ASSPPGQPYEQY
>TRBJ2-1|TRBV9|TRBD2
ASSVTSGGALTSEQF
>TRBJ1-2|TRBV7-9|-
ASSLAGHSYGYT
>TRBJ1-2|TRBV6-5|-
ASRFTDGTNYGYT
>TRBJ1-5|TRBV5-6|-
ASSSGDQPQH